This T cell receptor (beta chain) was profiled in a study of CD8 T cells in Susac syndrome. Random-hexamer reverse transcription was applied to about 0.45 to 1 ug RNA. The amplification used immunoSEQ multiplex PCR on TCR beta CDR3; it spanned 54 Vbeta and 13 Jbeta. MiXCR, run by TCRdb on the immunoSEQ multiplex PCR reads, gives a single entry per CDR3 protein. Of approximately 300,000 distinct CDR3 sequences in the sample, 85% are singletons; the top ten hold about 0.22%. Overall study results and limits: Only a relatively small number of individuals were included in the TCR sequencing and HLA analysis.

Unmatched junction bases numbered 7, after V lost 5 bases and J lost 0 bases. The CDR3 sequence is 15 residues long. The germline V gene has CDR1 DFQATT and CDR2 SNEGSKA (reference sequence). Worth noting for this clonotype: The antigen is unknown.

CD8+ and CD4+ T cells from blood underwent TCR beta sequencing, which was carried out in a high-throughput format. FACS enriched CD8+ TEMRA cells, while bulk CD8+ and CD4+ were negatively isolated. Source material: CD8+ T cells from PBMCs. This clonotype was sampled from a human donor with multiple sclerosis. The V gene is TRBV20-1, the J gene TRBJ2-1, with 7 bases aligning to TRBD2. The CDR3 DNA follows: TGCAGTGCTCCGATAGCGGGTGGCTCCTACAATGAGCAGTTCTTC. Protein sequence: CSAPIAGGSYNEQFF.